A single sample is the source of the 11 T cell receptor beta chains below, sequenced in a study of control samples from healthy donors and cancer patients. Sequenced by immunoSEQ multiplex PCR; TCRdb stores in-frame clones only, minus some. The sample lists tens of thousands of clones, roughly 87% occurring once. Sequences were obtained from formalin-fixed, paraffin-embedded tissue. These receptors came from a female donor with melanoma.

The genes are TRBV4-1 and TRBJ2-3; D is ambiguous. This CDR3 is built from 21 residues. V was cut by 0 bases and J by 0 bases, with 25 bases left in between. Germline loops: CDR1 MGHRA, CDR2 YSYEKL. The CDR3 region has the DNA TGCGCCAGCAGCCAAGATAGACTGGCATGTGTCCCCGACTTTAGCACAGATACGCAGTATTTT. Translating gives CASSQDRLACVPDFSTDTQYF.

The rearrangement uses TRBV4-1 and TRBJ1-3, with a possible D match to TRBD1 (5 bases). V dropped 2 bases and J dropped 2 bases, with 10 bases sitting between them. Looked up from germline, CDR1 is MGHRA and CDR2 is YSYEKL. The CDR3 has 15 residues. The CDR3 coding sequence is TGCGCCAGCAGCCAATTGGGGCTGCCTGGAAACACCATATATTTT. It yields the protein CASSQLGLPGNTIYF.

The J gene is TRBJ2-5, the V gene TRBV11-1; possible D gene TRBD1, 5 bases. The CDR3 loop spans 13 amino acids. V was cut by 1 base and J by 3 bases, with 6 bases left in between. Germline V gene lookup returns CDR1 SGHAT and CDR2 FQDESV (reference sequence). This CDR3 reads CASSLGQKETQYF. The CDR3 DNA follows: TGTGCCAGCAGCTTAGGACAGAAAGAGACCCAGTACTTC.

The count of this clone is one. The chain has TRBV27 and TRBJ2-1; TRBD2 aligns across 13 bases. Germline values: CDR1 MNHEY, CDR2 SMNVEV (reference sequence). With 3 bases clipped from V and 0 bases from J, the junction kept 2 bases outside the gene matches. The CDR3 extends over 17 amino acids. CDR3: CASSLGLAGSSYNEQFF. CDR3 DNA sequence: TGTGCCAGCAGTTTGGGACTAGCGGGAAGCTCCTACAATGAGCAGTTCTTC.

This clone was picked up one time. The rearrangement uses TRBV7-8 and TRBJ1-1; weak D call: TRBD1 (5 bases). CDR1 SGHVS and CDR2 FQNEAQ come from the germline V gene. V lost 0 bases and J 4 bases, leaving 9 bases between the germline ends. CDR3 length equals 14 residues. The CDR3, as DNA: TGTGCCAGCAGCTTAGCGGGGACCGGCACTGAAGCTTTCTTT. Translating gives CASSLAGTGTEAFF.

J is TRBJ1-1 and V is TRBV6-5; TRBD1 agrees at 9 bases. Germline loops: CDR1 MNHEY, CDR2 SVGAGI. The CDR3 has 14 amino acids. V lost 5 bases and J lost 3; bases outside the gene matches: 4. The CDR3 region has the DNA TGTGCCAGCAGTAGGGACAGGGAGGACACTGAAGCTTTCTTT. Protein: CASSRDREDTEAFF.

The genes are TRBV19 and TRBJ1-2; D unresolved. Germline CDR1 is LNHDA and CDR2 is SQIVND (reference sequence). V lost 3 bases, J lost 2 bases, and 7 bases lay in between. The CDR3 is 13 residues long. The CDR3 DNA is TGTGCCAGTAGTATTGGCAGGAACTATGGCTACACCTTC. Translating gives CASSIGRNYGYTF.

This chain links TRBV5-1 with TRBJ1-1; D remains unclear. Trimming took off 2 bases at V and 4 bases at J, with 9 bases between the two ends. The CDR3 runs to 13 residues. Germline V gives CDR1 SGHRS, CDR2 YFSETQ. The CDR3 coding sequence is TGCGCCAGCAGCTTTACCTGGGGCACTGAAGCTTTCTTT. Its translation is CASSFTWGTEAFF.

This clone was recorded only once. CDR3 sequence (DNA): TGTGCCAGCAGTCCCGGACTGTCCTCCTACGAGCAGTACTTC. Translating it yields CASSPGLSSYEQYF. The chain employs TRBV27 and TRBJ2-7, with D possibly TRBD2 on 5 matching bases. V lost 5 bases, J lost 0 bases, and 11 bases lay in between. Germline CDR1 and CDR2: MNHEY and SMNVEV (reference sequence). This CDR3 has 14 residues.

The chain combines TRBV6-5 with TRBJ1-2, with 7 bases that match TRBD1. Germline CDR1 and CDR2: MNHEY and SVGAGI. V dropped 4 bases and J dropped 4; count of bases not matched to a gene: 6. The CDR3 contains 14 residues. The CDR3 loop reads CASSWGQTPYGYTF. As DNA, the CDR3 is TGTGCCAGCAGTTGGGGACAGACTCCCTATGGCTACACCTTC.

The V gene is TRBV9, the J gene TRBJ1-1, with 7 positions matching TRBD1. V lost 3 bases and J lost 5; bases outside the gene matches: 13. This CDR3 region has 16 residues. The V gene's germline CDR1 is SGDLS and CDR2 YYNGEE. In DNA form, the CDR3 reads TGTGCCAGCAGCGCAAGAACAGGGGTAAGTTCTACTGAAGCTTTCTTT. This translates into CASSARTGVSSTEAFF.